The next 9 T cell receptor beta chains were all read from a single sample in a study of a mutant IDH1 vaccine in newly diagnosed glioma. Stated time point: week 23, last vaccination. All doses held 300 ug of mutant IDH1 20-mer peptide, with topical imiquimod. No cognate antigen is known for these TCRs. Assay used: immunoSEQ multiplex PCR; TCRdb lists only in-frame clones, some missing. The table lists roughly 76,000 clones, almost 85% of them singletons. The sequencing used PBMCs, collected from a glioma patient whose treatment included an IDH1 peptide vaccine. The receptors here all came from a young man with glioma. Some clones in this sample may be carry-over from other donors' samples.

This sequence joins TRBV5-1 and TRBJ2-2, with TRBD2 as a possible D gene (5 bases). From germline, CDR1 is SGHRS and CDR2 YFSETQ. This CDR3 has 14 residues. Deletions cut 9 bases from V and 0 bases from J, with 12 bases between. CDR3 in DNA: TGCGCCACCAACCCGGGGTCGAACACCGGGGAGCTGTTTTTT. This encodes CATNPGSNTGELFF. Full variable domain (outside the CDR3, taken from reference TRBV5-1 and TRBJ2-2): KAGVTQTPRYLIKTRGQQVTLSCSPISGHRSVSWYQQTPGQGLQFLFEYFSETQRNKGNFPGRFSGRQFSNSRSEMNVSTLELGDSALYLCATNPGSNTGELFFGEGSRLTVL.

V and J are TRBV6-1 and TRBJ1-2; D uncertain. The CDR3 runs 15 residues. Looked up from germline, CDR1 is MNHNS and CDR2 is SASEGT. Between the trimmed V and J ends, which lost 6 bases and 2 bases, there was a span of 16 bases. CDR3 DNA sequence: TGTGCCAGCAGACTCAACCTTAATTCAAACTATGGCTACACCTTC. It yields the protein CASRLNLNSNYGYTF.

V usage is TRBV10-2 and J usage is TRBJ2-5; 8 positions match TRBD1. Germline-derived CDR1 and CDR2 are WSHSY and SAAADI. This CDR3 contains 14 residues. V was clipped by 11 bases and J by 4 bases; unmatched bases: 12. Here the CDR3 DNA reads TGCGCCGGGGGCCCGGACAGGGCATTAGAGACCCAGTACTTC. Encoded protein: CAGGPDRALETQYF.

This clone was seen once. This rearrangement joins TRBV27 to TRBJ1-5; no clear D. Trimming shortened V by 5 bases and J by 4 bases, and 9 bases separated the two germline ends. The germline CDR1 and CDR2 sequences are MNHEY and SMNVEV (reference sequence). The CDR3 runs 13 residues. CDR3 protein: CASSDYTNQPQHF. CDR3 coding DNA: TGTGCCAGCAGTGATTACACGAATCAGCCCCAGCATTTT.

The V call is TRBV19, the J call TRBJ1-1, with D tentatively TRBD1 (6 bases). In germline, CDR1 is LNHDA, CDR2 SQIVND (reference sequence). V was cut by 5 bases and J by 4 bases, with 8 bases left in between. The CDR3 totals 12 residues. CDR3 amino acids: CASSFRGTEAFF. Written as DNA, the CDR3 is TGTGCCAGTAGTTTCAGGGGCACTGAAGCTTTCTTT.

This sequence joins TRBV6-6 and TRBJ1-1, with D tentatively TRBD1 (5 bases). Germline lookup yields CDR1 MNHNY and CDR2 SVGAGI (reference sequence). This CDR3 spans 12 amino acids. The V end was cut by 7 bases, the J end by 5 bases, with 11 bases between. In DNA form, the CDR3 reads TGTGCCAGCAAAGGGACGAGTACTGAAGCTTTCTTT. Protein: CASKGTSTEAFF.

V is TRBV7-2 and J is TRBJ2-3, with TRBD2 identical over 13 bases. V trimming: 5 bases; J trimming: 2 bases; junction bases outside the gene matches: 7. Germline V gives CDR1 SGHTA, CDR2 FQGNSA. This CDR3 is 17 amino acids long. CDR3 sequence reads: CASSLRLAGGPTDTQYF. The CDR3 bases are TGTGCCAGCAGCCTGAGACTAGCGGGGGGTCCCACAGATACGCAGTATTTT.

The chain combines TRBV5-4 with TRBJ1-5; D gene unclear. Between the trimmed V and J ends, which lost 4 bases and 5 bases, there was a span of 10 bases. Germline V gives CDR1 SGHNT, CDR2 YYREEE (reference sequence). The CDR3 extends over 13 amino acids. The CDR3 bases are TGTGCCAGCAGCCGTGACGGGGATCAGCCCCAGCATTTT. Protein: CASSRDGDQPQHF.

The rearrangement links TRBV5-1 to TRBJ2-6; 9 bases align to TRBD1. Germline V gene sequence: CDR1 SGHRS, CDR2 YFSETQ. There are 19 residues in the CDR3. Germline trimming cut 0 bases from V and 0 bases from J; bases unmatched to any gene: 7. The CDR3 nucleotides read TGCGCCAGCAGCTTGGCCATACAGGGGGCTGGCTCTGGGGCCAACGTCCTGACTTTC. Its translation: CASSLAIQGAGSGANVLTF.